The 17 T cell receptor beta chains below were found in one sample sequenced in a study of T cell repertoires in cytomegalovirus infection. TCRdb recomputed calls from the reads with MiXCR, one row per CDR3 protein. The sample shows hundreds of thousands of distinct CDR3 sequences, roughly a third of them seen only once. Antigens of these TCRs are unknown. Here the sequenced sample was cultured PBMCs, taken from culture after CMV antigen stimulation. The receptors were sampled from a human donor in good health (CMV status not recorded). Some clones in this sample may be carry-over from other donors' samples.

DNA for the CDR3: TGTGCCAGCAGCCCTGGGGGGGACTACCAAGAGACCCAGTACTTC. Protein: CASSPGGDYQETQYF. The J gene is TRBJ2-5, the V gene TRBV11-2; 7 nucleotides line up with TRBD2. V trimming: 5 bases; J trimming: 0 bases; junction bases outside the gene matches: 6. CDR1 and CDR2 from the germline V gene are SGHAT and FQNNGV. The CDR3 has 15 amino acids. The whole variable domain, filled in from reference TRBV11-2 and TRBJ2-5, reads EAGVAQSPRYKIIEKRQSVAFWCNPISGHATLYWYQQILGQGPKLLIQFQNNGVVDDSQLPKDRFSAERLKGVDSTLKIQPAKLEDSAVYLCASSPGGDYQETQYFGPGTRLLVL.

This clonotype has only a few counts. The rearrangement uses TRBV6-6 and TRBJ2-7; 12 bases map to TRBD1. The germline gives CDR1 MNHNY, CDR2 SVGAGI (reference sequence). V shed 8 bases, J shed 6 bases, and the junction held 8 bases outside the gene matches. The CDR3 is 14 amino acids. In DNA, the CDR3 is TGTGCCAGCCGGAGAGGGACAGGGGGCTCCGAGCAGTACTTC. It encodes CASRRGTGGSEQYF.

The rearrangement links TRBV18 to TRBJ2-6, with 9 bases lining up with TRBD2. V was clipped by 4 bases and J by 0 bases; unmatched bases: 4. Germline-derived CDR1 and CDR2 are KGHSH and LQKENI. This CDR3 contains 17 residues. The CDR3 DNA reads TGTGCCAGCTCACTGCTAGCGGGAATCTCTGGGGCCAACGTCCTGACTTTC. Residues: CASSLLAGISGANVLTF.

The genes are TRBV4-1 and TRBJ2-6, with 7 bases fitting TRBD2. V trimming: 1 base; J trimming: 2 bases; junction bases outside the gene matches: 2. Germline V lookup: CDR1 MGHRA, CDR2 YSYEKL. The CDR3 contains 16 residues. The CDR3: CASSQVREPGANVLTF. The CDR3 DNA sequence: TGCGCCAGCAGCCAAGTGCGGGAGCCTGGGGCCAACGTCCTGACTTTC.

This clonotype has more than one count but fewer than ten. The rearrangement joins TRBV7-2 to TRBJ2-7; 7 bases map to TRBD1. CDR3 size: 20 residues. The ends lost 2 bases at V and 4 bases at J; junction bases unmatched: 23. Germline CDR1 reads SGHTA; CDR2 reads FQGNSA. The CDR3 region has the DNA TGTGCCAGCAGCTTATTCCCGGGACAGCTCGGGCTTCGCCTCGGGTACGAGCAGTACTTC. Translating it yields CASSLFPGQLGLRLGYEQYF. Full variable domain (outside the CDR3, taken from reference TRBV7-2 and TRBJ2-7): GAGVSQSPSNKVTEKGKDVELRCDPISGHTALYWYRQSLGQGLEFLIYFQGNSAPDKSGLPSDRFSAERTGGSVSTLTIQRTQQEDSAVYLCASSLFPGQLGLRLGYEQYFGPGTRLTVT.

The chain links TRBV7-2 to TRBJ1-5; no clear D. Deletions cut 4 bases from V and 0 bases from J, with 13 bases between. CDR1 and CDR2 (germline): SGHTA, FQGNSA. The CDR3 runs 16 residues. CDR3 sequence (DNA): TGTGCCAGCAGCTCCCGTGGAGGGTATAGCAATCAGCCCCAGCATTTT. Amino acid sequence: CASSSRGGYSNQPQHF.

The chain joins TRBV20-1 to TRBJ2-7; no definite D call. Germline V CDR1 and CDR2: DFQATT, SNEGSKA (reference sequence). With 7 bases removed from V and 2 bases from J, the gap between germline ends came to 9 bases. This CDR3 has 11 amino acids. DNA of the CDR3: TGCAGTGTGTCGACTCCCTACGAGCAGTACTTC. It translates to CSVSTPYEQYF.

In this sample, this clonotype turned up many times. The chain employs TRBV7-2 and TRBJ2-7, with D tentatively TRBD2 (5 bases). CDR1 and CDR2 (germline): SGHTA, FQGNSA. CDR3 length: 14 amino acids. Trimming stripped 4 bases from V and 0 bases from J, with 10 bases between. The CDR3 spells CASSSRLSSYEQYF. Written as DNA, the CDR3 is TGTGCCAGCAGCTCTCGACTAAGCTCCTACGAGCAGTACTTC. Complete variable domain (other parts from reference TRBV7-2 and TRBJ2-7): GAGVSQSPSNKVTEKGKDVELRCDPISGHTALYWYRQSLGQGLEFLIYFQGNSAPDKSGLPSDRFSAERTGGSVSTLTIQRTQQEDSAVYLCASSSRLSSYEQYFGPGTRLTVT.

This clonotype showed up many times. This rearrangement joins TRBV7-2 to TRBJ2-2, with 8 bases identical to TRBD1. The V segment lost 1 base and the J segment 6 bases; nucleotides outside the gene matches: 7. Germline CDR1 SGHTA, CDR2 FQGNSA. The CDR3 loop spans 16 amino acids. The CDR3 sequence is CASSLDGPQGAGELFF. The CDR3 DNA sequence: TGTGCCAGCAGCTTAGATGGGCCACAGGGGGCCGGGGAGCTGTTTTTT.

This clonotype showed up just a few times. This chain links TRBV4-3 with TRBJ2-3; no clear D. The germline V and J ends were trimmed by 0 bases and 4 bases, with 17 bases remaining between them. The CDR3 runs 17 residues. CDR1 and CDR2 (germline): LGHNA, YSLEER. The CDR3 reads CASSQDPPGLLSDTQYF. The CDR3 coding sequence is TGCGCCAGCAGCCAAGATCCCCCCGGTTTGTTGTCAGATACGCAGTATTTT.

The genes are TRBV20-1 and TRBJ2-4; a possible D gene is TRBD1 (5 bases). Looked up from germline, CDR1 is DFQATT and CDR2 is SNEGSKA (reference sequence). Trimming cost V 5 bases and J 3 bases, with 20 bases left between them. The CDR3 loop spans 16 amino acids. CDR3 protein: CSAPVGAPHIKNIQYF. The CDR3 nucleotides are TGCAGTGCTCCAGTAGGGGCACCCCATATCAAAAACATTCAGTACTTC.

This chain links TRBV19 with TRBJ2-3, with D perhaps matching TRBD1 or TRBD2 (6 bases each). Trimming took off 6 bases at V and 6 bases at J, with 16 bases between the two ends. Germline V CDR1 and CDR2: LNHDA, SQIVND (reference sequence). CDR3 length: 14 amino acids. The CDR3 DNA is TGTGCCAGTAGATTTAGCGGTGGGGGCGATACGCAGTATTTT. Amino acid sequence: CASRFSGGGDTQYF.

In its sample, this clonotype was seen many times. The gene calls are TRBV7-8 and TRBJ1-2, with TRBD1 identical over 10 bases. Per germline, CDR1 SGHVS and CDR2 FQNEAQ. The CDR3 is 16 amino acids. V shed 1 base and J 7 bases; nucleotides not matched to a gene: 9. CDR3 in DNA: TGTGCCAGCAGCTTAGTGGGGGACAGGGGAAGGATTGGCTACACCTTC. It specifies CASSLVGDRGRIGYTF.

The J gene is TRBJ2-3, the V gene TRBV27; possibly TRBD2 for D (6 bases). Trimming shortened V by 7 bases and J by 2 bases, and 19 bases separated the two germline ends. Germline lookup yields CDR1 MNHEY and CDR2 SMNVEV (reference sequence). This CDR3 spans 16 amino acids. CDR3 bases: TGTGCCAGCACTAGCCGGGGACTCGGGGTCACAGATACGCAGTATTTT. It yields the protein CASTSRGLGVTDTQYF.

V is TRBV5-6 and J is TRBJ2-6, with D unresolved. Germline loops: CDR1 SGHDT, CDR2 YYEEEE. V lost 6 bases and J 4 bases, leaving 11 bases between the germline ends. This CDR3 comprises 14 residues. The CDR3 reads CASTFLSGANVLTF. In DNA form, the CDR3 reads TGTGCCAGCACGTTTTTATCCGGGGCCAACGTCCTGACTTTC.

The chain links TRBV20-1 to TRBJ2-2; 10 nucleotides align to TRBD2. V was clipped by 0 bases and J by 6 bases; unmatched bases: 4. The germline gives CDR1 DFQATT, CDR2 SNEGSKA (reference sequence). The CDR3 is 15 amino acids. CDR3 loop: CSARDPAGGPGELFF. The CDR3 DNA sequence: TGCAGTGCTAGAGATCCAGCGGGGGGGCCCGGGGAGCTGTTTTTT.

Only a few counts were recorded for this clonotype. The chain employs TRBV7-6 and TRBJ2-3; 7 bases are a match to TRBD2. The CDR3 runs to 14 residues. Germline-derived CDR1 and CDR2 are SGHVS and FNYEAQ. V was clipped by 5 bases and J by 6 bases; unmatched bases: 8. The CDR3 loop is CASSPDGGRDTQYF. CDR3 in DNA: TGTGCCAGCAGCCCCGACGGGGGGAGGGATACGCAGTATTTT.